A selection of T cell receptor beta chains follows, all from one sample in a study of response to subunit inactivated influenza vaccine. Each CDR3 protein gets one entry after TCRdb re-called the RT-PCR reads with MiXCR. The sample carries 600,000 to 850,000 distinct CDR3 sequences, around 13% recorded once. Specimen: PBMCs from blood, collected 14 to 15 days before vaccination. The receptors originated from a man aged 50 or older who received an inactivated influenza vaccine. CDR3s include the opening cysteine and the closing phenylalanine or tryptophan. The D gene is left open where the match is weak. The listing skips clone size in some rows; elsewhere it reads once, few, many or a size class.

V gene,D gene,J gene,clone size,CDR3 protein,CDR3 DNA
TRBV28,TRBD1,TRBJ2-7,.,CATMGTGFYEQYF,TGTGCCACAATGGGGACAGGGTTCTACGAGCAGTACTTC
TRBV27,.,TRBJ1-1,few,CASRSTPNTEAFF,TGTGCCAGCAGATCCACACCGAACACTGAAGCTTTCTTT
TRBV10-3,TRBD1,TRBJ2-5,.,CAISPSGQQETQYF,TGTGCCATCAGTCCCTCGGGACAGCAAGAGACCCAGTACTTC
TRBV7-9,.,TRBJ2-3,few,CASSTTAGFVTDTQYF,TGTGCCAGCTCTACGACGGCAGGGTTTGTCACAGATACGCAGTATTTT
TRBV11-2,TRBD2,TRBJ2-5,.,CASSTSGGKETQYF,TGTGCCAGCAGCACTAGCGGGGGAAAAGAGACCCAGTACTTC
TRBV13,.,TRBJ1-1,once,CASSLGPGRAEAFF,TGTGCCAGCAGCTTAGGGCCAGGTCGCGCTGAAGCTTTCTTT
TRBV30,TRBD2,TRBJ2-5,few,CAITSGGYQETQYF,TGTGCAATTACTAGCGGGGGGTACCAAGAGACCCAGTACTTC
TRBV10-3,.,TRBJ2-7,few,CAISDGYTAEQYF,TGTGCCATCAGTGATGGCTATACCGCCGAGCAGTACTTC
TRBV24-1,TRBD2,TRBJ2-1,.,CATSDLHLAGRKVWNEQFF,TGTGCCACCAGTGATTTGCATCTAGCGGGGAGGAAGGTTTGGAATGAGCAGTTCTTC
TRBV10-3,.,TRBJ1-2,few,CAISEQRGSNYGYTF,TGTGCCATCAGTGAGCAAAGGGGATCTAACTATGGCTACACCTTC
TRBV20-1,.,TRBJ2-7,few,CSATPPSGSTYEQYF,TGCAGTGCTACTCCCCCCAGTGGCTCTACTTACGAGCAGTACTTC
TRBV12-3/TRBV12-4,.,TRBJ1-1,.,CASSARAENTEAFF,TGTGCCAGCAGCGCTCGGGCAGAAAACACTGAAGCTTTCTTT
TRBV6-1,TRBD1,TRBJ2-6,.,CASSPGQGSGANVLTF,TGTGCCAGCAGTCCGGGACAGGGTTCCGGGGCCAACGTCCTGACTTTC
TRBV5-1,TRBD1,TRBJ2-5,few,CASSPKDRREQETQYF,TGCGCCAGCAGCCCGAAGGACAGGAGAGAACAAGAGACCCAGTACTTC
TRBV12-3/TRBV12-4,.,TRBJ1-5,many,CASSSTSSNQPQHF,TGTGCCAGCAGTTCGACCAGTAGCAATCAGCCCCAGCATTTT
TRBV11-2,.,TRBJ2-1,few,CASSLYWESGGEQFF,TGTGCCAGCAGCTTATACTGGGAGAGTGGGGGTGAGCAGTTCTTC
TRBV20-1,.,TRBJ2-5,few,CSARGTQETQYF,TGCAGTGCTAGAGGGACACAAGAGACCCAGTACTTC
TRBV7-9,.,TRBJ2-1,many,CASSLTLQLVYNEQFF,TGTGCCAGCAGCCTTACGTTACAGTTAGTCTACAATGAGCAGTTCTTC
TRBV6-1,TRBD1,TRBJ1-2,many,CASSPLIGQGAGYGYTF,TGTGCCAGCAGCCCTCTGATAGGGCAGGGGGCCGGTTATGGCTACACCTTC
TRBV25-1,.,TRBJ2-1,many,CASSESSRGLNEQFF,TGTGCCAGCAGTGAATCATCCCGCGGACTCAATGAGCAGTTCTTC
TRBV7-9,.,TRBJ2-3,.,CASSLEIRTDTQYF,TGTGCCAGCAGCTTGGAAATCCGGACAGATACGCAGTATTTT
TRBV20-1,TRBD2,TRBJ2-1,few,CSAREVTSGRYEQFF,TGCAGTGCTAGAGAAGTTACTAGCGGGAGGTATGAGCAGTTCTTC
TRBV4-1,TRBD1,TRBJ2-5,few,CASSQGTGGVETQYF,TGCGCCAGCAGCCAAGGGACAGGGGGGGTGGAGACCCAGTACTTC
TRBV4-2,TRBD2,TRBJ2-7,many,CASSHSRTSGSSPLYEQYF,TGTGCCAGCAGCCATTCCCGGACTAGCGGGTCCAGTCCTCTCTACGAGCAGTACTTC
TRBV7-6,.,TRBJ2-3,.,CASSRHRASDTQYF,TGTGCCAGCAGCAGACACAGGGCGTCCGATACGCAGTATTTT
TRBV5-8,TRBD1,TRBJ2-1,few,CASYGQDAFNEQFF,TGTGCCAGCTATGGACAGGACGCGTTCAATGAGCAGTTCTTC
TRBV20-1,.,TRBJ1-5,many,CSAIRGAQTNQPQHF,TGCAGTGCTATCCGGGGGGCCCAGACCAATCAGCCCCAGCATTTT
TRBV5-1,.,TRBJ1-4,few,CASSPGGNNEKLFF,TGCGCCAGCAGCCCGGGAGGGAATAATGAAAAACTGTTTTTT
TRBV12-3/TRBV12-4,TRBD2,TRBJ2-1,few,CASSFNGGGNEQFF,TGTGCCAGCAGTTTCAACGGGGGGGGCAATGAGCAGTTCTTC
TRBV4-1,TRBD2,TRBJ2-2,few,CASSQGRGGDTGELFF,TGCGCCAGCAGCCAAGGCCGGGGGGGAGACACCGGGGAGCTGTTTTTT
TRBV2,.,TRBJ2-7,few,CASSANNYEQYF,TGTGCCAGCAGTGCCAACAACTACGAGCAGTACTTC
TRBV12-3/TRBV12-4,.,TRBJ2-5,few,CASSRSGGGFETQYF,TGTGCCAGCAGTCGGTCAGGGGGAGGCTTCGAGACCCAGTACTTC
TRBV20-1,.,TRBJ2-3,few,CSGHPHRESTDTQYF,TGCAGTGGGCATCCCCACAGGGAAAGCACAGATACGCAGTATTTT
TRBV5-1,.,TRBJ2-7,many,CASSLALSGSIYEQYF,TGCGCCAGCAGCTTGGCCCTATCGGGTTCAATATACGAGCAGTACTTC
TRBV5-4,TRBD1,TRBJ1-3,.,CASSPGQDSGNTIYF,TGTGCCAGCAGCCCGGGACAGGACTCTGGAAACACCATATATTTT
TRBV27,.,TRBJ1-5,.,CASSFRRSSNQPQHF,TGTGCCAGCAGTTTCCGGCGGTCTAGCAATCAGCCCCAGCATTTT
TRBV20-1,TRBD1,TRBJ1-5,.,CSAKTGGGNQPQHF,TGCAGTGCCAAGACAGGGGGCGGCAATCAGCCCCAGCATTTT
TRBV5-1,.,TRBJ2-7,few,CASSPGWQNYEQYF,TGCGCCAGCAGCCCCGGGTGGCAGAACTACGAGCAGTACTTC
TRBV20-1,TRBD1,TRBJ1-2,few,CSARETGSGYGYTF,TGCAGTGCTAGAGAGACAGGGTCGGGCTATGGCTACACCTTC
TRBV4-3,.,TRBJ1-1,few,CASSQDRVGGNTEAFF,TGCGCCAGCAGCCAAGATAGAGTAGGGGGAAACACTGAAGCTTTCTTT
TRBV6-5,.,TRBJ1-2,.,CASSYLQPGHGYGYTF,TGTGCCAGCAGTTACCTCCAACCGGGACACGGCTATGGCTACACCTTC
TRBV15,TRBD1,TRBJ2-1,many,CATSNGQGVSGREQFF,TGTGCCACCAGCAACGGACAGGGAGTTTCCGGGCGGGAGCAGTTCTTC
TRBV5-1,.,TRBJ2-1,few,CASSLGRAHNEQFF,TGCGCCAGCAGCCTCGGCAGGGCCCACAATGAGCAGTTCTTC
TRBV6-1,.,TRBJ2-7,few,CASSVPRVTAYEQYF,TGTGCCAGCAGTGTACCCAGGGTCACAGCCTACGAGCAGTACTTC
TRBV12-3/TRBV12-4,.,TRBJ2-6,few,CASSFGHSGANVLTF,TGTGCCAGCAGTTTTGGACACTCTGGGGCCAACGTCCTGACTTTC
TRBV15,.,TRBJ2-3,few,CATRGQPTDTQYF,TGTGCCACCAGAGGACAACCCACAGATACGCAGTATTTT
TRBV6-2/TRBV6-3,.,TRBJ2-1,.,CASSYSGLLQQQFF,TGTGCCAGCAGTTACTCAGGATTACTACAACAGCAGTTCTTC
TRBV15,TRBD2,TRBJ2-3,.,CATSREASGEGDTQYF,TGTGCCACCAGCAGAGAGGCTAGCGGGGAGGGAGATACGCAGTATTTT
TRBV29-1,.,TRBJ2-5,many,CSVRVILNQETQYF,TGCAGCGTTAGGGTGATCCTTAACCAAGAGACCCAGTACTTC